This is a list of T cell receptor beta chains from one sample in a study of cytomegalovirus exposure and HLA in healthy donors. Libraries were prepared by immunoSEQ multiplex PCR; TCRdb keeps only in-frame clonotypes and omits some of them. The sample includes approximately 150,000 clones, roughly 86% of them seen just once. The material sequenced was PBMCs. These receptors were obtained from a man aged 18 to 30 in good health and CMV-seropositive. Both conserved end residues are part of each CDR3. A D gene is named only where the DNA matches it firmly. Not every row has a clone size; where given, it reads once, few, many or a size class.

V	size	J	D	CDR3	DNA
TRBV6-6	.	TRBJ2-7	.	CASSPAGQGVYEQYF	TGTGCCAGCAGTCCCGCGGGGCAAGGGGTCTACGAGCAGTACTTC
TRBV28	.	TRBJ1-3	.	CASSPQGFGTGNTIYF	TGTGCCAGCAGTCCACAGGGTTTCGGGACTGGAAACACCATATATTTT
TRBV4-3	.	TRBJ2-2	TRBD2	CASSQDSLAGDLTGELFF	TGCGCCAGCAGCCAAGACTCCCTAGCGGGAGATCTCACCGGGGAGCTGTTTTTT
TRBV7-9	.	TRBJ2-5	.	CASSLNRVGGIPGTQYF	TGTGCCAGCAGCTTAAACCGCGTAGGAGGGATCCCGGGGACCCAGTACTTC
TRBV4-2	.	TRBJ1-2	TRBD1	CASSQDRDRVGGYTF	TGTGCCAGCAGCCAAGATAGGGACAGGGTGGGTGGCTACACCTTC
TRBV6-1	.	TRBJ1-3	.	CASSTGTAGNTIYF	TGTGCCAGCAGTACCGGGACTGCTGGAAACACCATATATTTT
TRBV4-2	few	TRBJ2-6	.	CASSQAEGSGANVLTF	TGTGCCAGCAGCCAGGCTGAGGGCTCTGGGGCCAACGTCCTGACTTTC
TRBV19	.	TRBJ2-1	.	CATEIWGDAGAAKQFF	TGTGCCACGGAAATATGGGGCGACGCCGGTGCAGCGAAGCAGTTCTTC
TRBV28	.	TRBJ2-5	TRBD1	CASSWRQGSQETQYF	TGTGCCAGCAGTTGGAGACAGGGATCTCAAGAGACCCAGTACTTC
TRBV18	.	TRBJ2-7	.	CASSPRTVSGSYEQYF	TGTGCCAGCTCACCAAGGACAGTCTCAGGGTCCTACGAGCAGTACTTC
TRBV7-3	once	TRBJ2-1	.	CASSSGADEQFF	TGTGCCAGCAGCTCCGGAGCCGATGAGCAGTTCTTC
TRBV27	.	TRBJ2-7	.	CASSPRGIYYEQYF	TGTGCCAGCAGTCCAAGGGGGATCTACTACGAGCAGTACTTC
TRBV4-3	.	TRBJ2-1	.	CASSQDRGLSYNEQFF	TGCGCCAGCAGCCAAGATCGTGGACTTTCCTACAATGAGCAGTTCTTC
TRBV6-5	.	TRBJ2-7	TRBD1	CASQGTGEYEQYF	TGTGCCAGCCAGGGGACAGGGGAATACGAGCAGTACTTC
TRBV11-2	.	TRBJ2-7	.	CASSLGSYEQYF	TGTGCCAGCAGCTTAGGGAGCTACGAGCAGTACTTC
TRBV6-5	.	TRBJ2-7	.	CASSTPGYYEQYF	TGTGCCAGCAGTACTCCGGGTTACTACGAGCAGTACTTC
TRBV6-4	.	TRBJ1-2	.	CASVFGHNYGYTF	TGTGCCAGCGTGTTTGGACACAACTATGGCTACACCTTC
TRBV4-3	once	TRBJ1-4	.	CASSQVGGILEKLFF	TGCGCCAGCAGCCAAGTGGGGGGGATCCTTGAAAAACTGTTTTTT
TRBV6-6	.	TRBJ2-6	.	CASSWGVGPGANVLTF	TGTGCCAGTTCGTGGGGAGTCGGACCTGGGGCCAACGTCCTGACTTTC
TRBV7-8	.	TRBJ2-5	TRBD2	CASSQTAGATQETQYF	TGTGCCAGCAGCCAAACAGCGGGGGCGACCCAAGAGACCCAGTACTTC
TRBV28	.	TRBJ2-1	TRBD2	CASSRGGTSGGWQFF	TGTGCCAGCAGTAGGGGGGGGACTAGCGGTGGGTGGCAGTTCTTC
TRBV11-2	.	TRBJ1-2	.	CASSLGLGSGYTF	TGTGCCAGCAGCTTAGGACTTGGGAGTGGCTACACCTTC
TRBV9	.	TRBJ2-1	TRBD2	CASSVRLAGSPYNEQFF	TGTGCCAGCAGCGTACGACTAGCGGGGTCCCCCTACAATGAGCAGTTCTTC
TRBV7-8	once	TRBJ1-5	TRBD1	CASSDTLRDRPQPQHF	TGTGCCAGCAGCGATACTCTCCGGGACAGGCCTCAGCCCCAGCATTTT
TRBV6-5	.	TRBJ1-1	.	CASSYQQSGVAEAFF	TGTGCCAGCAGTTACCAGCAGTCGGGGGTCGCTGAAGCTTTCTTT
TRBV5-1	.	TRBJ2-7	TRBD1	CASSLAGQGYEQYF	TGCGCCAGCAGCTTGGCGGGACAGGGCTACGAGCAGTACTTC
TRBV7-8	few	TRBJ1-2	TRBD1	CASSLGAGGNYGYTF	TGTGCCAGCAGCTTAGGGGCAGGGGGTAACTATGGCTACACCTTC
TRBV10-3	.	TRBJ2-5	.	CAIAVAPEGTQYF	TGTGCCATCGCGGTAGCGCCCGAGGGGACCCAGTACTTC
TRBV28	once	TRBJ2-7	.	CASSPSGGPGEQYF	TGTGCCAGCAGTCCCTCCGGCGGTCCTGGCGAGCAGTACTTC
TRBV2	.	TRBJ1-1	.	CASGGDGAFF	TGTGCCAGCGGGGGGGACGGAGCTTTCTTT
TRBV9	.	TRBJ2-7	.	CASSAGAGEQYF	TGTGCCAGCAGCGCTGGGGCAGGCGAGCAGTACTTC
TRBV5-1	few	TRBJ2-3	.	CASSLETSAGADTQYF	TGCGCCAGCAGCTTGGAAACTAGCGCAGGGGCAGATACGCAGTATTTT
TRBV11-3	.	TRBJ2-1	TRBD2	CASSLSRLAGLNEQFF	TGTGCCAGCAGCTTATCACGACTAGCGGGGTTAAATGAGCAGTTCTTC
TRBV7-2	.	TRBJ1-2	.	CASSSGQLANYGYTF	TGTGCCAGCAGCTCCGGACAGTTAGCTAACTATGGCTACACCTTC
TRBV5-6	few	TRBJ2-7	.	CASTRRVSYEQYF	TGTGCCAGCACCCGCCGGGTCTCCTACGAGCAGTACTTC
TRBV10-3	.	TRBJ2-1	TRBD2	CAISERTRGGNEQFF	TGTGCCATCAGTGAGCGGACCCGGGGGGGCAATGAGCAGTTCTTC
TRBV7-2	.	TRBJ1-5	.	CASSLAGGDQPQHF	TGTGCCAGCAGCTTAGCGGGGGGTGATCAGCCCCAGCATTTT
TRBV10-2	.	TRBJ2-7	TRBD2	CASSQLMGSGRTYEQYF	TGCGCCAGCAGCCAGCTGATGGGTAGCGGGAGGACCTACGAGCAGTACTTC
TRBV27	.	TRBJ2-3	.	CASSPIWRSGTDTQYF	TGTGCCAGCAGCCCTATATGGAGGTCGGGCACAGATACGCAGTATTTT
TRBV11-2	.	TRBJ1-2	TRBD1	CASSAATGPLSYGYTF	TGTGCCAGCAGCGCCGCGACAGGGCCCCTATCTTATGGCTACACCTTC
TRBV6-1	.	TRBJ2-3	TRBD2	CASSDGGDSTDTQYF	TGTGCCAGCAGTGATGGGGGGGATTCCACAGATACGCAGTATTTT
TRBV7-8	once	TRBJ1-2	.	CASRPRVVRGYTF	TGTGCCAGCAGGCCCAGGGTAGTCCGAGGCTACACCTTC
TRBV7-6	.	TRBJ1-4	.	CASTPTRGTNEKLFF	TGTGCCAGCACCCCTACCAGGGGAACTAATGAAAAACTGTTTTTT
TRBV7-6	.	TRBJ2-7	.	CASSLGASSTSYEQYF	TGTGCCAGCAGCTTAGGAGCAAGTTCGACTTCCTACGAGCAGTACTTC
TRBV21-1	.	TRBJ2-4	.	CASSKARLAKNIQYF	TGTGCCAGCAGCAAGGCCAGACTAGCCAAAAACATTCAGTACTTC
TRBV6-4	few	TRBJ2-1	TRBD2	CASSDSAGGNNEQFF	TGTGCCAGCAGTGACTCCGCGGGAGGGAACAATGAGCAGTTCTTC
TRBV4-2	.	TRBJ1-1	TRBD1	CASSQERQGDTEAFF	TGTGCCAGCAGCCAAGAACGACAGGGGGACACTGAAGCTTTCTTT
TRBV7-7	.	TRBJ2-5	.	CASSLGPGSGETQYF	TGTGCTAGCAGCTTAGGTCCGGGGTCGGGGGAGACCCAGTACTTC
TRBV2	.	TRBJ1-1	.	CASNLRGEAFF	TGTGCCAGCAACCTAAGGGGCGAAGCTTTCTTT
TRBV11-2	.	TRBJ2-5	TRBD1	CASSLTGEETQYF	TGTGCCAGCAGCTTGACAGGGGAAGAGACCCAGTACTTC
TRBV5-1	.	TRBJ2-1	TRBD1	CASRLGQGYNEQFF	TGCGCCAGCAGGTTGGGACAGGGGTACAATGAGCAGTTCTTC
TRBV28	.	TRBJ2-2	.	CASAVATGELFF	TGTGCCAGTGCCGTAGCCACCGGGGAGCTGTTTTTT
TRBV7-9	few	TRBJ2-2	.	CASSPQGTGELFF	TGTGCCAGCAGCCCACAGGGAACCGGGGAGCTGTTTTTT
TRBV6-5	.	TRBJ2-1	.	CASRLRRDSLGEQFF	TGTGCCAGCCGACTCCGACGGGACTCCCTCGGAGAGCAGTTCTTC
TRBV28	.	TRBJ1-5	.	CASSLRGYSNQPQHF	TGTGCCAGCAGTTTAAGGGGGTACAGCAATCAGCCCCAGCATTTT
TRBV14	.	TRBJ2-1	TRBD1	CASSRRDRGHDEQFF	TGTGCCAGCAGCCGCCGGGACAGGGGGCACGATGAGCAGTTCTTC
TRBV5-1	.	TRBJ2-3	TRBD2	CASRPLAGSTDTQYF	TGCGCCAGCAGGCCCCTAGCGGGGAGCACAGATACGCAGTATTTT
TRBV7-2	.	TRBJ2-3	.	CASSSLRTDTQYF	TGTGCCAGCAGCTCTCTACGTACAGATACGCAGTATTTT